This note documents a single TCR beta chain sequence. Its specificity is unknown. This entry comes from a study of response to subunit inactivated influenza vaccine. Via MiXCR, TCRdb re-called the RT-PCR reads, giving one row per CDR3 protein. The repertoire has hundreds of thousands of distinct CDR3 sequences, 10% to 15% of them found once; the top ten carry roughly 10%. V was shortened by 7 bases and J by 5 bases, with 8 bases between the two germline ends. This CDR3 spans 12 amino acids. Germline assignment: CDR1 MNHEY and CDR2 SVGAGI. Whole-study results and caveats: Authors suggested that a seasonal influenza vaccination recruits few new T cells each time.

The source was PBMCs from blood, collected on the day of vaccination. This chain connects TRBV6-5 to TRBJ2-2, with unresolved D. This sequence originates from a man between 50 and 59 years old who received an inactivated influenza vaccine. DNA for the CDR3: TGTGCCAGCAACAACCCTACCGGGGAGCTGTTTTTT. Its protein product is CASNNPTGELFF.